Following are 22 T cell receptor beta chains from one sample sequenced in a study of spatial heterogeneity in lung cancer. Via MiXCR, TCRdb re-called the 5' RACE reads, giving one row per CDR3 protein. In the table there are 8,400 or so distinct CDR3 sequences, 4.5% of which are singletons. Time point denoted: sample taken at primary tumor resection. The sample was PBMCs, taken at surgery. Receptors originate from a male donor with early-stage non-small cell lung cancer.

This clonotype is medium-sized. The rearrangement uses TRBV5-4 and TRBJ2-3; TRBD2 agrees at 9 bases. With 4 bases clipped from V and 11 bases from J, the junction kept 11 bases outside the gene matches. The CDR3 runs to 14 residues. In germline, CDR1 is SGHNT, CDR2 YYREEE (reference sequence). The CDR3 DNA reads TGTGCCAGCAGCGACTCAGCGGGGGGCCTCGGGCAGTATTTT. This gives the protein CASSDSAGGLGQYF.

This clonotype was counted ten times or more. The CDR3 protein is CAWSLGGESAEAFF. CDR3 DNA: TGTGCCTGGAGTCTAGGTGGGGAGTCCGCTGAAGCTTTCTTT. The V call is TRBV30, the J call TRBJ1-1; no firm D call. Germline CDR1 reads GTSNPN; CDR2 reads SVGIG (reference sequence). V was cut by 2 bases and J by 6 bases, with 16 bases left in between. The CDR3 loop spans 14 amino acids. The variable domain in full, completed from reference TRBV30 and TRBJ1-1, reads SQTIHQWPATLVQPVGSPLSLECTVEGTSNPNLYWYRQAAGRGLQLLFYSVGIGQISSEVPQNLSASRPQDRQFILSSKKLLLSDSGFYLCAWSLGGESAEAFFGQGTRLTVV.

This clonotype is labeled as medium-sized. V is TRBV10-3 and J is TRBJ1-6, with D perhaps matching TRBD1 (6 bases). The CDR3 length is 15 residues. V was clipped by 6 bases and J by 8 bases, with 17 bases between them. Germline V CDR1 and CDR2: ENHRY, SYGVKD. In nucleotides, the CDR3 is TGTGCCATCAGGGGGGGCACGGGCGGAGATTCACCCCTCCACTTT. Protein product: CAIRGGTGGDSPLHF.

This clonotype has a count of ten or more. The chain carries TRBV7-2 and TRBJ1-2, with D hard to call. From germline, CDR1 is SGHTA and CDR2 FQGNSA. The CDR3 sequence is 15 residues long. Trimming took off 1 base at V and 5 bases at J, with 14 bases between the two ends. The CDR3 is CASSLGGSSGYGYTF. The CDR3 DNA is TGTGCCAGCAGCTTAGGTGGCTCTTCGGGATATGGCTACACCTTC.

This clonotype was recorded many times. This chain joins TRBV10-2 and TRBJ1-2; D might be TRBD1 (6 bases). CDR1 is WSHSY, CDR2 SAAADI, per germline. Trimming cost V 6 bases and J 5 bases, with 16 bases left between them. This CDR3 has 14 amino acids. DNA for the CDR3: TGCGCCAGCAGCTGGGGGGCCCGTGAATATGGCTACACCTTC. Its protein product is CASSWGAREYGYTF.

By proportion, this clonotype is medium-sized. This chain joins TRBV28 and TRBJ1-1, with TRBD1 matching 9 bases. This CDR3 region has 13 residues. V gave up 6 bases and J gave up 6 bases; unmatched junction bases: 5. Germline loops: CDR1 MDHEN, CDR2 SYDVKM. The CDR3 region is CASRRQGDAEAFF. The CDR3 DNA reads TGTGCCAGCAGGCGACAGGGGGACGCTGAAGCTTTCTTT.

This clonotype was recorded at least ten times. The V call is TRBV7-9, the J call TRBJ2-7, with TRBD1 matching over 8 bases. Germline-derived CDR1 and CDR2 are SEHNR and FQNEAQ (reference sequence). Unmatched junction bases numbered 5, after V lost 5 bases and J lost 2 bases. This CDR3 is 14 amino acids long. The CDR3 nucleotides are TGTGCCAGCAGCCAAGACAGGGGAACCTACGAGCAGTACTTC. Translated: CASSQDRGTYEQYF.

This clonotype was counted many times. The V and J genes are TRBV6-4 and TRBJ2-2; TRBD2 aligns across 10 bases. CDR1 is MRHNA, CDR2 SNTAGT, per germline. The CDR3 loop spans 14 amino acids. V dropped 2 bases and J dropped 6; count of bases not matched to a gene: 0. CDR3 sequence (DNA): TGTGCCAGCAGTGACAGCGGGGGGGCCGGGGAGCTGTTTTTT. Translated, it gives CASSDSGGAGELFF.

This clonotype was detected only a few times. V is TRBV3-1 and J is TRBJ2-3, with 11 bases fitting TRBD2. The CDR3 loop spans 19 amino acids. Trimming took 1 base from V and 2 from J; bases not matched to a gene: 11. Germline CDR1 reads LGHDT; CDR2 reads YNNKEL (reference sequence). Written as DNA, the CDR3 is TGTGCCAGCAGCCAAGGTTCTCTAGCGGGGGGATTAAACACAGATACGCAGTATTTT. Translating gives CASSQGSLAGGLNTDTQYF.

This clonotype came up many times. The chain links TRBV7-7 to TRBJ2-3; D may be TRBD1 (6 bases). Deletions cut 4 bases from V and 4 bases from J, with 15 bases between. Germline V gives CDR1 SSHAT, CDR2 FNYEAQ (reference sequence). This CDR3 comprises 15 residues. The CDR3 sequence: CASSSGQYGSDTQYF. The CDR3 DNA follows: TGTGCCAGCAGCTCCGGACAGTACGGCTCAGATACGCAGTATTTT. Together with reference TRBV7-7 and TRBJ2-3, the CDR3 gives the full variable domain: GAGVSQSPRYKVTKRGQDVTLRCDPISSHATLYWYQQALGQGPEFLTYFNYEAQPDKSGLPSDRFSAERPEGSISTLTIQRTEQRDSAMYRCASSSGQYGSDTQYFGPGTRLTVL.

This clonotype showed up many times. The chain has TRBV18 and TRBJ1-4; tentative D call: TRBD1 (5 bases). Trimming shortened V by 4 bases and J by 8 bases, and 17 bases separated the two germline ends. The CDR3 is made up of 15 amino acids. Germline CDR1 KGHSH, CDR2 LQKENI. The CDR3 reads CASSRRTDWGEKLFF. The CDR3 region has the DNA TGTGCCAGCTCACGTAGGACCGACTGGGGGGAAAAACTGTTTTTT. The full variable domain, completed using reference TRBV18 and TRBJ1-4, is NAGVMQNPRHLVRRRGQEARLRCSPMKGHSHVYWYRQLPEEGLKFMVYLQKENIIDESGMPKERFSAEFPKEGPSILRIQQVVRGDSAAYFCASSRRTDWGEKLFFGSGTQLSVL.

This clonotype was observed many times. The CDR3 DNA is TGTGCCAGCAGCCACCACAGGGGGCACGACGGGGAGCTGTTTTTT. It translates to CASSHHRGHDGELFF. This chain joins TRBV14 and TRBJ2-2; TRBD1 matches at 9 bases. CDR1 is SGHDN and CDR2 is FVKESK in the germline V gene. This CDR3 comprises 15 residues. The ends lost 3 bases at V and 7 bases at J; junction bases unmatched: 6.

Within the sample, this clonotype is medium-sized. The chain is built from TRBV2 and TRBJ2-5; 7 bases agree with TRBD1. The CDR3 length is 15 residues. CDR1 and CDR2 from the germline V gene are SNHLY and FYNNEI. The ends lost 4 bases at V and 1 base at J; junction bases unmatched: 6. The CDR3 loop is CASSGARGTQETQYF. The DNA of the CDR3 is TGTGCCAGCAGTGGTGCCAGGGGGACCCAAGAGACCCAGTACTTC.

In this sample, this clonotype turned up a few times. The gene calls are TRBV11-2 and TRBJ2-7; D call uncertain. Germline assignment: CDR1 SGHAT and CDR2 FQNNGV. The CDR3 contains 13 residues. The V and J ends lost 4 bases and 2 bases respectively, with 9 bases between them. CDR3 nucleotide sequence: TGTGCCAGCAGCTGGGGTCTCACCTACGAGCAGTACTTC. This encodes CASSWGLTYEQYF.

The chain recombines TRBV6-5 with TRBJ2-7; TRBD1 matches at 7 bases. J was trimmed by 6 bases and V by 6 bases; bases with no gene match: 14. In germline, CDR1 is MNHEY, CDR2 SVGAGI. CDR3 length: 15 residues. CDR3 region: CASRLRQGRVAEQYV. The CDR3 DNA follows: TGTGCCAGCAGGCTAAGACAGGGCAGGGTTGCCGAGCAGTACGTC.

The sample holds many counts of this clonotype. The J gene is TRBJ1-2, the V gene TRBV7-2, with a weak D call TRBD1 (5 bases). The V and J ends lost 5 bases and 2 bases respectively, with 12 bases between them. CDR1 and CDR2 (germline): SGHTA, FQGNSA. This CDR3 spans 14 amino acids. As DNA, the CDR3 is TGTGCCAGCAGCCCCCACAGGCCCAACTATGGCTACACCTTC. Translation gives CASSPHRPNYGYTF. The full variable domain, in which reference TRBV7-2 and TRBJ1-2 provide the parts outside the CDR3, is GAGVSQSPSNKVTEKGKDVELRCDPISGHTALYWYRQSLGQGLEFLIYFQGNSAPDKSGLPSDRFSAERTGGSVSTLTIQRTQQEDSAVYLCASSPHRPNYGYTFGSGTRLTVV.

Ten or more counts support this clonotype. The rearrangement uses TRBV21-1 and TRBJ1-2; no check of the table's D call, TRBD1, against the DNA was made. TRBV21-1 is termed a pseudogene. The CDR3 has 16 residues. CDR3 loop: CASSSRRTPEAYGYTF. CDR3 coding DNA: TGTGCCAGCAGCTCCCGGCGGACCCCGGAGGCCTATGGCTACACCTTC.

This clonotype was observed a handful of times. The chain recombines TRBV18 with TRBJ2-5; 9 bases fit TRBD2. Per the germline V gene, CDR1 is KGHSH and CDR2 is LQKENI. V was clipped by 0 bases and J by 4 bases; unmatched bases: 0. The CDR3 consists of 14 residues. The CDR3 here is CASSPPAGGETQYF. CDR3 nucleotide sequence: TGTGCCAGCTCACCACCAGCGGGGGGAGAGACCCAGTACTTC.

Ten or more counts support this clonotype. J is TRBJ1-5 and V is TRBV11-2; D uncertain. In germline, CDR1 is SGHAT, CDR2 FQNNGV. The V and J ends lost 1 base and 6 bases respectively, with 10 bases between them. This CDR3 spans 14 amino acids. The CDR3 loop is CASSLGPDFQPQHF. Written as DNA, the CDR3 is TGTGCCAGCAGCTTAGGACCCGATTTTCAGCCCCAGCATTTT. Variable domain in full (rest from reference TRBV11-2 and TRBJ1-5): EAGVAQSPRYKIIEKRQSVAFWCNPISGHATLYWYQQILGQGPKLLIQFQNNGVVDDSQLPKDRFSAERLKGVDSTLKIQPAKLEDSAVYLCASSLGPDFQPQHFGDGTRLSIL.

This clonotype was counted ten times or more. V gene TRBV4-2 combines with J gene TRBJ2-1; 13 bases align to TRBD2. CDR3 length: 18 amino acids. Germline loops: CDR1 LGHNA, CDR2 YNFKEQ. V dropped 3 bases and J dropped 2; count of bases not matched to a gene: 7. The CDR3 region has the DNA TGTGCCAGCAGCCAGATCGGGACTAGCGGGGATACCTACAATGAGCAGTTCTTC. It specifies CASSQIGTSGDTYNEQFF.

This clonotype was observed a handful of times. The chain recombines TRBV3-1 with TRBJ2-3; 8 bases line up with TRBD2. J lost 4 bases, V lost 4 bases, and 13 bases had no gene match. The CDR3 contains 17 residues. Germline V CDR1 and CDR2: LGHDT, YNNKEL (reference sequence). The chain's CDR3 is CASSRKWTSISADTQYF. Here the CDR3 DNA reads TGTGCCAGCAGCCGGAAATGGACTAGCATTAGCGCAGATACGCAGTATTTT.

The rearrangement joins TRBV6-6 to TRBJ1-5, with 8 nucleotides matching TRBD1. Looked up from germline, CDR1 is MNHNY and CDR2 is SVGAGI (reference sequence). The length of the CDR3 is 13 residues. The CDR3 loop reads CSTGTGSNQPQHF. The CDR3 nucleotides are TGTTCCACCGGGACAGGCAGTAATCAGCCCCAGCATTTT.